The clone carrying this TCR beta chain was counted between two and nine times. Its antigen remains unknown. The data originate from a study of naive and memory T cell subsets. Findings of the study overall: Clonotypes here are unpaired alpha or beta chain sequences. Naive repertoires, especially CD8, held a few larger clonotypes, possibly memory cells re-expressing CD45RA. In naive cells, over 95% of TCR sequences were seen only once.

An equimolar mix of two oligonucleotides served as the beta constant-region primer for TRBC1 and TRBC2. Four rounds of PCR amplified the ligated cDNA using nested alpha and beta constant-region primers plus SP2. TCRdb ran MiXCR on the UMI-ligation and nested PCR reads and lists one entry per CDR3 protein. This sample has 99,000 or so distinct CDR3 sequences, with about 15% found just once. Four subsets defined by CD45RA and CD27 were sorted after CD3, CD4, CD8 and live/dead staining. The germline V gene has CDR1 MNHEY and CDR2 SVGEGT. The V gene end was trimmed by 0 bases and the J gene end by 2 bases; junction bases not matched to a gene: 5. The CDR3 extends over 16 amino acids.

The rearrangement uses TRBV6-2 or TRBV6-3 and TRBJ2-3; 7 bases fit TRBD2. The sequence was obtained from a human donor in good health. What was sequenced was naive CD8+ T cells from blood. In DNA, the CDR3 is TGTGCCAGCAGTTACTCCCTAGCGGACCCCACAGATACGCAGTATTTT. This sequence encodes CASSYSLADPTDTQYF.